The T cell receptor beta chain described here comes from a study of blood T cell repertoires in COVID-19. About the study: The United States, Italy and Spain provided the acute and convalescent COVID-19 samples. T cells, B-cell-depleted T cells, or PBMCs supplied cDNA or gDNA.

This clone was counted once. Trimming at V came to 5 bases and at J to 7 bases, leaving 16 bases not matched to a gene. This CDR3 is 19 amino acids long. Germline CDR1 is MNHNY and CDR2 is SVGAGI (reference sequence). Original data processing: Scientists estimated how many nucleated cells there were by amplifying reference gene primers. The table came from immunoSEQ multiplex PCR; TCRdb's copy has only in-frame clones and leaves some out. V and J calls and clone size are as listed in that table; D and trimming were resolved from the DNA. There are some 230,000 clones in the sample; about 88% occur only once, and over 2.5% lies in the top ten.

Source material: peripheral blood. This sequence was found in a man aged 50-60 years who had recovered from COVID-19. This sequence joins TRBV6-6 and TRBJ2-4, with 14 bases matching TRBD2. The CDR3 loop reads CASSPNRLAGGPRGNIQYF. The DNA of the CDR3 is TGTGCCAGCAGTCCAAACAGACTAGCGGGAGGGCCGAGGGGGAACATTCAGTACTTC.